The 15 T cell receptor beta chains below were found in one sample sequenced in a study of T-cell memory formation after mild COVID-19. One entry per CDR3 protein, called by TCRdb with MiXCR from the 5' RACE reads. The data show under 200,000 distinct CDR3 sequences, 9.5% to 13% seen once. Sequencing was done on a sample of PBMCs or a T cell subset sorted from them (not recorded which). All receptors come from a man younger than 35 who had mild COVID-19 (a few samples of this study predate the infection). Cell type and time point are not known.

The chain carries TRBV18 and TRBJ1-3; 9 bases line up with TRBD1. The CDR3 is made up of 15 amino acids. The germline CDR1 and CDR2 sequences are KGHSH and LQKENI. V shed 3 bases, J shed 5 bases, and the junction held 5 bases outside the gene matches. The CDR3 is CASSPGQGSRNTIYF. The CDR3 DNA reads TGTGCCAGCTCACCCGGACAGGGGTCGAGAAACACCATATATTTT. The full variable domain, its missing parts supplied by reference TRBV18 and TRBJ1-3, is NAGVMQNPRHLVRRRGQEARLRCSPMKGHSHVYWYRQLPEEGLKFMVYLQKENIIDESGMPKERFSAEFPKEGPSILRIQQVVRGDSAAYFCASSPGQGSRNTIYFGEGSWLTVV.

This clonotype was found many times. J is TRBJ1-1 and V is TRBV5-1, with TRBD1 identical over 7 bases. The CDR3 has 14 amino acids. The V gene's germline CDR1 is SGHRS and CDR2 YFSETQ. V dropped 5 bases and J dropped 1; count of bases not matched to a gene: 5. DNA of the CDR3: TGCGCCAGCAGTTACGGGACAGAGAACACTGAAGCTTTCTTT. Protein sequence: CASSYGTENTEAFF.

This clonotype occurred many times. The chain recombines TRBV7-2 with TRBJ2-3, with a tentative D call TRBD1 (6 bases). The CDR3 runs 14 residues. In germline, CDR1 is SGHTA, CDR2 FQGNSA. V was shortened by 0 bases and J by 6 bases, with 10 bases between the two germline ends. The CDR3 coding sequence is TGTGCCAGCAGCTTAGCGGCAGGGGTGGATACGCAGTATTTT. This codes for CASSLAAGVDTQYF.

This clonotype was observed a handful of times. The chain couples TRBV12-3 or TRBV12-4 to TRBJ2-3; 9 nucleotides match TRBD2. J gave up 3 bases and V 11 bases, and 6 bases lay outside the gene matches. This CDR3 comprises 13 residues. The CDR3 DNA reads TGTGCCGGGAGCGGGGGGAGGACAGATACGCAGTATTTT. The encoded protein is CAGSGGRTDTQYF.

V usage is TRBV6-5 and J usage is TRBJ1-2; TRBD1 aligns across 10 bases. The CDR3 totals 15 residues. In germline, CDR1 is MNHEY, CDR2 SVGAGI. The V and J ends lost 5 bases and 4 bases, in that order; junction bases with no gene match: 7. CDR3 in DNA: TGTGCCAGCAGTCCGGCGACAGGGGGCATCTATGGCTACACCTTC. Protein: CASSPATGGIYGYTF.

The table lists this clonotype with a few counts. The chain combines TRBV7-2 with TRBJ1-2, with TRBD1 matching 7 bases. After removal of 0 bases from V and 5 bases from J, the junction contained 6 bases not matched to a gene. This CDR3 is built from 15 residues. Germline-derived CDR1 and CDR2 are SGHTA and FQGNSA. The CDR3 DNA is TGTGCCAGCAGCTTAGCCGTGACAGGGCGGTATGGCTACACCTTC. Protein: CASSLAVTGRYGYTF. Full variable domain (remainder filled in from reference TRBV7-2 and TRBJ1-2): GAGVSQSPSNKVTEKGKDVELRCDPISGHTALYWYRQSLGQGLEFLIYFQGNSAPDKSGLPSDRFSAERTGGSVSTLTIQRTQQEDSAVYLCASSLAVTGRYGYTFGSGTRLTVV.

In its sample, this clonotype was seen a few times. The chain carries TRBV12-3 or TRBV12-4 and TRBJ2-6; D gene unclear. The germline V and J ends were trimmed by 6 bases and 3 bases, with 9 bases remaining between them. There are 14 residues in the CDR3. This CDR3 reads CASRGSSGANVLTF. The CDR3 DNA follows: TGTGCCAGCAGAGGATCTAGTGGGGCCAACGTCCTGACTTTC.

The chain joins TRBV3-1 to TRBJ1-1; 8 nucleotides agree with TRBD1. The germline gives CDR1 LGHDT, CDR2 YNNKEL (reference sequence). V gave up 6 bases and J gave up 2 bases; unmatched junction bases: 14. This CDR3 has 17 residues. The CDR3 spells CASRGGPGQEKNTEAFF. The DNA for the CDR3 is TGTGCCAGCAGAGGCGGTCCGGGACAGGAGAAAAACACTGAAGCTTTCTTT.

This clonotype appeared many times. The chain recombines TRBV11-2 with TRBJ2-7, with D tentatively TRBD1 (6 bases). The CDR3 extends over 12 amino acids. V dropped 5 bases and J dropped 6 bases, with 11 bases sitting between them. The germline gives CDR1 SGHAT, CDR2 FQNNGV. The CDR3, as DNA: TGTGCCAGCAGCCCGGACAGTCTCGAGCAGTACGTC. Protein: CASSPDSLEQYV.

The chain links TRBV7-3 to TRBJ2-5; D gene unclear. Germline lookup yields CDR1 SGHTA and CDR2 FQGTGA. V was pared by 3 bases and J by 1 base, with 6 bases between. There are 13 residues in the CDR3. The CDR3 nucleotides are TGTGCCAGCAGCTTTAGCAGCCAAGAGACCCAGTACTTC. It codes for CASSFSSQETQYF.

This clonotype was counted only a few times. The chain joins TRBV2 to TRBJ2-3, with D perhaps TRBD2 (6 bases). Germline CDR1 SNHLY, CDR2 FYNNEI. The CDR3 is made up of 15 amino acids. V gave up 2 bases and J gave up 5 bases, with 14 bases separating them. The CDR3 spells CASSEKGGEKDTQYF. CDR3 sequence (DNA): TGTGCCAGCAGTGAAAAAGGCGGGGAAAAAGATACGCAGTATTTT.

This clonotype was seen just once. The genes are TRBV20-1 and TRBJ1-4; possible D gene TRBD1, 6 bases. V lost 4 bases and J 8 bases, leaving 17 bases between the germline ends. This CDR3 has 14 amino acids. Looked up from germline, CDR1 is DFQATT and CDR2 is SNEGSKA (reference sequence). The CDR3 bases are TGCAGTGCTACAGGACAGCCTCCTAGAGAAAAACTGTTTTTT. It yields the protein CSATGQPPREKLFF.

The chain uses TRBV7-6 and TRBJ2-7, with 7 positions matching TRBD2. V lost 1 base and J lost 6; bases outside the gene matches: 12. The V gene's germline CDR1 is SGHVS and CDR2 FNYEAQ. The CDR3 spans 16 residues. CDR3 sequence: CASSLGSRTRRGEQYV. The CDR3 DNA follows: TGTGCCAGCAGCTTAGGCTCTCGGACTAGGCGGGGCGAGCAGTACGTC.

This clonotype was counted ten times or more. The genes are TRBV6-5 and TRBJ2-1, with D possibly matching TRBD2 (6 bases). Germline lookup yields CDR1 MNHEY and CDR2 SVGAGI. This CDR3 has 15 residues. V was shortened by 2 bases and J by 7 bases, with 15 bases between the two germline ends. The CDR3 nucleotides are TGTGCCAGCAGTTACCGGGGGACCACGGGGAATGAGCAGTTCTTC. It is translated as CASSYRGTTGNEQFF.

The gene calls are TRBV20-1 and TRBJ2-6; 8 bases match TRBD1. The junction had 2 bases not matched to a gene; V was cut back by 1 base and J by 0 bases. The CDR3 covers 16 residues. Looked up from germline, CDR1 is DFQATT and CDR2 is SNEGSKA (reference sequence). CDR3: CSARGTGISGANVLTF. The CDR3 nucleotides are TGCAGTGCTAGAGGGACAGGGATCTCTGGGGCCAACGTCCTGACTTTC.